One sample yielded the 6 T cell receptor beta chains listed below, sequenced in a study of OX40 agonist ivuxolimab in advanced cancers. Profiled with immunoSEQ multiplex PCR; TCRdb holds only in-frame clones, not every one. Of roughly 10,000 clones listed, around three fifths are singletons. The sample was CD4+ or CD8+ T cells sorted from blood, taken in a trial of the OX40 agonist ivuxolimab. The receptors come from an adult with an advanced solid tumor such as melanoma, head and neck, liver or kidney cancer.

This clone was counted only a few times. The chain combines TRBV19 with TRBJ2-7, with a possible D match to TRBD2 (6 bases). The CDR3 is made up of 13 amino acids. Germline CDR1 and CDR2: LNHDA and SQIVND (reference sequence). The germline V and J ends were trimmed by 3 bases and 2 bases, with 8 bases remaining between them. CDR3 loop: CASSIGGAYEQYF. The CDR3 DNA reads TGTGCCAGTAGTATCGGAGGGGCCTACGAGCAGTACTTC.

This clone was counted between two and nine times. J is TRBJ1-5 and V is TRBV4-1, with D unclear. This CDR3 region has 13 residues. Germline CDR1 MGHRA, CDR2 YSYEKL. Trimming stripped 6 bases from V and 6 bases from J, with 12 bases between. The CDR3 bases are TGCGCCAGCAGTGGAATCGGTGGTCAGCCCCAGCATTTT. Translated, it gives CASSGIGGQPQHF.

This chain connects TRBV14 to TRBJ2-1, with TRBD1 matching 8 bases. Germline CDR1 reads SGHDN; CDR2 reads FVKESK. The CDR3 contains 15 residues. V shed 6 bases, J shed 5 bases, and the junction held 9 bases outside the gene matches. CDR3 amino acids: CASRPDRGRNNEQFF. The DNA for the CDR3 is TGTGCCAGCAGACCCGACAGGGGCCGGAACAATGAGCAGTTCTTC. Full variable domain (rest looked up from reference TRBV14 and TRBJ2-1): EAGVTQFPSHSVIEKGQTVTLRCDPISGHDNLYWYRRVMGKEIKFLLHFVKESKQDESGMPNNRFLAERTGGTYSTLKVQPAELEDSGVYFCASRPDRGRNNEQFFGPGTRLTVL.

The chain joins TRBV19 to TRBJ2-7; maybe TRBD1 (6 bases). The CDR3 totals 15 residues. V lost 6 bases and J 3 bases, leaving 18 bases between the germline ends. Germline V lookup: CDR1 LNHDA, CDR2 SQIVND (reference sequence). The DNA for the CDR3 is TGTGCCAGTAGCCCACAGGGCGCAGGTCTCTACGAGCAGTACTTC. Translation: CASSPQGAGLYEQYF.

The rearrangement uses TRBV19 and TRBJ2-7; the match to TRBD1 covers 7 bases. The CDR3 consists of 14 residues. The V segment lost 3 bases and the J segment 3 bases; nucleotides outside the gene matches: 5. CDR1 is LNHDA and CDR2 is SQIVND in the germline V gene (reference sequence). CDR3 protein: CASSIRRTGYEQYF. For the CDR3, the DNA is TGTGCCAGTAGTATCCGGAGGACAGGCTACGAGCAGTACTTC.

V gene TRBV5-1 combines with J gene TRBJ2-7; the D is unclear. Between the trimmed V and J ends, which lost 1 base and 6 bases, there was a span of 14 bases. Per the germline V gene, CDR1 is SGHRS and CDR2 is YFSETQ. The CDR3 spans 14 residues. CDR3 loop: CASSLISIAPEQYF. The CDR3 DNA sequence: TGCGCCAGCAGCTTGATCAGCATAGCTCCCGAGCAGTACTTC.